The clone carrying this T cell receptor (beta chain) came up once. TCRdb's table, derived via immunoSEQ multiplex PCR, lists solely in-frame clones and lacks some. Among approximately 140,000 clones listed, under 90% were seen once. Trimming shortened V by 3 bases and J by 0 bases, and 8 bases separated the two germline ends. Germline-derived CDR1 and CDR2 are LGHNA and YNFKEQ. This CDR3 region has 14 residues. The source of the sample is a study of control samples from healthy donors and cancer patients. The rearrangement uses TRBV4-2 and TRBJ1-1, with unresolved D. The source material was PBMCs. This clonotype was sampled from a man in his forties or fifties with head and neck cancer. CDR3 in DNA: TGTGCCAGCAGCCAGGATCCGCTGAACACTGAAGCTTTCTTT. Amino acid sequence: CASSQDPLNTEAFF.